Described below is a single T cell receptor (beta chain) sequence and its context. Its target is unknown. V gave up 0 bases and J gave up 2 bases, with 19 bases separating them. This CDR3 has 18 amino acids. The germline V gene has CDR1 MNHEY and CDR2 SVGAGI. From the 5' RACE reads, TCRdb called clonotypes with MiXCR, one entry per CDR3 protein. The table includes hundreds of thousands of distinct CDR3 sequences, 20% detected once. This record belongs to a study of T-cell memory formation after mild COVID-19. About the research overall: The TCR clusters were mostly specific to one donor. Whole-study results and caveats: Clones contracting across day 15 to 85 had a balanced CD4/CD8 profile; later expanding clones leaned CD4+. A subset of responding clones appeared in pre-infection memory, suggesting cross-reactive memory joined. CD4+ contracting clones were found mainly in CM and EM, and CD8+ ones in EMRA.

The chain joins TRBV6-5 to TRBJ2-5; unclear D gene. Material for sequencing was PBMCs or a T cell subset sorted from them (not recorded which). The clonotype comes from an adult woman who had mild COVID-19 (a few samples of this study predate the infection). Cell type and time point are not known. CDR3 region: CASSYSIKDWGIQETQYF. CDR3 DNA sequence: TGTGCCAGCAGTTACTCGATTAAGGATTGGGGAATTCAAGAGACCCAGTACTTC.